The rows below give T cell receptor beta chains drawn from one sample of a study of shared clonotypes between healthy human individuals. Sequenced by immunoSEQ multiplex PCR; TCRdb stores in-frame clones only, minus some. This sample yields 800,000 to 1,200,000 clones, of which 70% to 80% are seen a single time; 0.52% belongs to the top ten. Source material: memory CD4+ T cells from PBMCs. Receptors were obtained from a man aged 18 to 30 in good health. Some clones in this sample may be carry-over from other donors' samples. The CDR3 runs from the conserved cysteine through the conserved F or W. Fields, in order: J gene, V gene, D gene, clone size, CDR3 DNA, CDR3 protein. A D gene is named only where the DNA matches it firmly. Expanded clones are given a class, and other clones once, few, many or no size at all.

TRBJ2-7,TRBV29-1,-,-,TGCAGCGCAATTGTCGGGCTATCCTACGAGCAGTACTTC,CSAIVGLSYEQYF
TRBJ1-3,TRBV2,-,-,TGTGCCACCGGAGGGGTCTCTGGAAACACCATATATTTT,CATGGVSGNTIYF
TRBJ1-2,TRBV7-2,TRBD1,few,TGTGCCAGCAGCTACAGGGGCTCGGAGGGCTACACCTTC,CASSYRGSEGYTF
TRBJ2-2,TRBV5-5,-,once,TGTGCCAGCAGCTTCATAGGAGGGGGCTCAGCGAACACCGGGGAGCTGTTTTTT,CASSFIGGGSANTGELFF
TRBJ2-3,TRBV5-4,-,-,TGTGCCAGCAGCTTGGCCAGGGTATCAGATACGCAGTATTTT,CASSLARVSDTQYF
TRBJ1-1,TRBV18,-,-,TGTGCCAGCTCACCTCAGAAAAACACTGAAGCTTTCTTT,CASSPQKNTEAFF
TRBJ2-2,TRBV2,TRBD2,-,TGTGCCAGCAGTGTAAGGCGGGAGTGGTCCGGGGAGCTGTTTTTT,CASSVRREWSGELFF
TRBJ1-1,TRBV11-2,-,-,TGTGCCAGCAGCCCCCTTGCGGGGAACACTGAAGCTTTCTTT,CASSPLAGNTEAFF
TRBJ1-1,TRBV14,-,-,TGTGCCAGCAGCTTGACGGGGGGTAGCACTGAAGCTTTCTTT,CASSLTGGSTEAFF
TRBJ1-1,TRBV29-1,-,-,TGCAGCGTCTGTCCCGGGTGGGGTATGAACACTGAAGCTTTCTTT,CSVCPGWGMNTEAFF
TRBJ1-1,TRBV19,TRBD1,few,TGTGCCAGTCTCCCACGAGGGACAGCTCGGGGGACTGAAGCTTTCTTT,CASLPRGTARGTEAFF
TRBJ2-5,TRBV14,-,-,TGTGCCAGCAGCCGAGTGCGAGAGACCCAGTACTTC,CASSRVRETQYF
TRBJ1-5,TRBV6-6,-,-,TGTGCCAGCAGGCCGATGGGGGTGGGTCAGCCCCAGCATTTT,CASRPMGVGQPQHF
TRBJ2-7,TRBV5-8,TRBD1,-,TGTGCCAGCAGCTTAGTCCGGGACAGGGCCTACGAGCAGCACTTC,CASSLVRDRAYEQHF
TRBJ1-2,TRBV4-2,-,-,TGTGCCAGCAGCTCAGCGGGGAAGGGAGGCTACACCTTC,CASSSAGKGGYTF
TRBJ1-5,TRBV14,-,-,TGTGCCAGCAGCCAAGGTCAGCCCCAGCATTTT,CASSQGQPQHF
TRBJ2-7,TRBV5-4,-,-,TGTGCCAGCTTCCGGTGGGGAGCCTACGAGCAGTACTTC,CASFRWGAYEQYF
TRBJ2-5,TRBV30,TRBD2,-,TGTGCCTGGACCCGGGACTACTATCAAGAGACCCAGTACTTC,CAWTRDYYQETQYF
TRBJ2-7,TRBV27,TRBD1,-,TGTGCCAGCAGTTTAGGACAGGGCTTCTCCTACGAGCAGTACTTC,CASSLGQGFSYEQYF
TRBJ2-6,TRBV30,-,few,TGTGCCTGGTATCAAAGTCGGGCCAACGTCCTGACTTTC,CAWYQSRANVLTF
TRBJ1-1,TRBV28,-,once,TGTGCCAGCAGTAAGGGGGGCCCCCCGTTAGTAGCTTTCTTT,CASSKGGPPLVAFF
TRBJ1-5,TRBV7-3,-,-,TGTGCCAGCAGCCAAACAGGGACAATCGATCAGCCCCAGCATTTT,CASSQTGTIDQPQHF
TRBJ2-7,TRBV5-1,TRBD2,-,TGCGCCAGCAGCTTGCTGGCCGGGACTAGGAGAACCTACGAGCAGTACTTC,CASSLLAGTRRTYEQYF
TRBJ2-3,TRBV28,-,-,TGTGCCAGCAGTTTATCCCGGAGCACAGATACGCAGTATTTT,CASSLSRSTDTQYF
TRBJ2-1,TRBV4-2,TRBD2,-,TGTGCCAGCAGCCAAGTAGCGGTAGCGGGAGTAAATGAGCAGTTCTTC,CASSQVAVAGVNEQFF
TRBJ2-3,TRBV7-3,TRBD1,few,TGTGCCAGCAGCTTCGGGACAGGGGCAGATACGCAGTATTTT,CASSFGTGADTQYF
TRBJ2-1,TRBV28,-,-,TGTGCCAGCAGTTTAGTCCGGACAGCCCCGTTCTTC,CASSLVRTAPFF
TRBJ1-5,TRBV27,-,-,TGTGCCAGCAGTGCGGGGGTTGGGGGGAAGGGCCAGCCCCAGCATTTT,CASSAGVGGKGQPQHF
TRBJ2-7,TRBV5-1,-,few,TGCGCCAGCAGCGCATACTCCTACGAGCAGTACTTC,CASSAYSYEQYF
TRBJ2-7,TRBV11-3,-,-,TGTGCCAGCAGCGAGGGGGACTACGAGCAGTACTTC,CASSEGDYEQYF
TRBJ2-7,TRBV5-1,-,few,TGCGCCAGCAGCCTCTCCGGGACGGGGTCCTACGAGCAGTACTTC,CASSLSGTGSYEQYF
TRBJ1-1,TRBV6-6,TRBD1,-,TGTGCCAGCAGTTACCCGACAGGGAGGACTGAAGCTTTCTTT,CASSYPTGRTEAFF
TRBJ2-3,TRBV6-1,TRBD2,-,TGTGCCAGCAGTGGCGGGACTAGCGGGAGTTTTAGCACAGATACGCAGTATTTT,CASSGGTSGSFSTDTQYF
TRBJ1-2,TRBV7-2,-,-,TGTGCCAGCAGCTTATTCGACCAGGGTGGCTACACCTTC,CASSLFDQGGYTF
TRBJ1-3,TRBV4-1,-,-,TGCGCCAGCAGCCAAGGCTCCGGGGGATCGAGAAACACCATATATTTT,CASSQGSGGSRNTIYF
TRBJ2-3,TRBV25-1,-,-,TGTGCCAGTATGGGGGCAGGAGCAGGCACGCAGTATTTT,CASMGAGAGTQYF
TRBJ2-5,TRBV28,-,few,TGTGCCAGCAGTTTTGGGGGGGCTAGCGAAGAGACCCAGTACTTC,CASSFGGASEETQYF
TRBJ2-1,TRBV7-2,-,-,TGTGCCAGCAGCATTAGGGGTCGGGAGCAGTTCTTC,CASSIRGREQFF
TRBJ2-7,TRBV9,-,-,TGTGCCAGCAGTTATCAGGGGGGAGAGCAGTACTTC,CASSYQGGEQYF
TRBJ2-7,TRBV27,TRBD1,-,TGTGCCAGCAGGATGGACAGGGAGTCCTACGAGCAGTACTTC,CASRMDRESYEQYF
TRBJ2-1,TRBV19,-,-,TGTGCCAGTAGTGCTCAGCAGAAACTCTTGTTCTTC,CASSAQQKLLFF
TRBJ1-2,TRBV6-1,TRBD1,-,TGTGCCAGCAGTGAAGAAGGGGGCTCTGGCTACACCTTC,CASSEEGGSGYTF
TRBJ2-5,TRBV29-1,TRBD2,-,TGCAGCGCAGACCGACTAGCGGGAGAGACCCAGTACTTC,CSADRLAGETQYF
TRBJ1-2,TRBV19,-,once,TGTGCCAGTAGTACCGTCGGGGACAAATCGGGGACGGGCTATGGCTACACCTTC,CASSTVGDKSGTGYGYTF
TRBJ2-2,TRBV2,-,-,TGTGCCAGCAGTGAACGGGGTAAAACCGGGGAGCTGTTTTTT,CASSERGKTGELFF
TRBJ1-2,TRBV5-1,-,-,TGCGCCAGCAGCCTGGGGACTTATGGCTACACCTTC,CASSLGTYGYTF
TRBJ1-1,TRBV6-1,TRBD1,-,TGTGCCAGCAGGCAGGGGGTATACACTGAAGCTTTCTTT,CASRQGVYTEAFF
TRBJ1-5,TRBV18,-,-,TGTGCCAGCTCGCCAACGAGAGATCAGCCCCAGCATTTT,CASSPTRDQPQHF